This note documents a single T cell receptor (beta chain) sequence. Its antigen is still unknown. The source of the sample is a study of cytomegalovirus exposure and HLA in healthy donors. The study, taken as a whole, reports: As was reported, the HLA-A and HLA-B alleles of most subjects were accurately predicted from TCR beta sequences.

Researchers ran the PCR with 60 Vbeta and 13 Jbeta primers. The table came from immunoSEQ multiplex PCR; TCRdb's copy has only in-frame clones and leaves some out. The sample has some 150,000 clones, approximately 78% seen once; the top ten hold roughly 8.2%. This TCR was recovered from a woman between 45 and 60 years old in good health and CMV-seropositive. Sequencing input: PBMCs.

CDR3 loop: CASSLGQNEKLFF. In DNA form, the CDR3 reads TGTGCCAGCAGCTTAGGACAGAATGAAAAACTGTTTTTT. V gene TRBV7-9 combines with J gene TRBJ1-4; maybe TRBD1 (5 bases). Germline V gene sequence: CDR1 SEHNR, CDR2 FQNEAQ (reference sequence). V dropped 1 base and J dropped 5 bases, with 5 bases sitting between them. The CDR3 runs 13 residues.